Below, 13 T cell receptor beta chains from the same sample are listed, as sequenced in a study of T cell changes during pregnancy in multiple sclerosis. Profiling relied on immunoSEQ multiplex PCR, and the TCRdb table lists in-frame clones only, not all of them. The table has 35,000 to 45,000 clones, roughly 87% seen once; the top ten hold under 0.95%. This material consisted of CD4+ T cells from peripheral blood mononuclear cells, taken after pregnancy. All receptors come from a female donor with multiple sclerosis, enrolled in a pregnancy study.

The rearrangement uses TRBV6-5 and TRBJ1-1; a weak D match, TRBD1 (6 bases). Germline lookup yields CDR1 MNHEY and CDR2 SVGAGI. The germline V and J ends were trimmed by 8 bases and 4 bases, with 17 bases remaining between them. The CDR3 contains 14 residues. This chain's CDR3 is CASSWGGQSTEAFF. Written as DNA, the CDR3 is TGTGCCAGCTCGTGGGGGGGGCAGAGCACTGAAGCTTTCTTT.

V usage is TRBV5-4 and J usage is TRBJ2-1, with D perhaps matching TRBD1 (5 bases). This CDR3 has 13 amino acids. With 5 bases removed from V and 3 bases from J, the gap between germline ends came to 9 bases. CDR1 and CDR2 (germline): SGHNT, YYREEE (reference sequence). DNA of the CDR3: TGTGCCAGCAGTCAAGACAGCTACAATGAGCAGTTCTTC. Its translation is CASSQDSYNEQFF.

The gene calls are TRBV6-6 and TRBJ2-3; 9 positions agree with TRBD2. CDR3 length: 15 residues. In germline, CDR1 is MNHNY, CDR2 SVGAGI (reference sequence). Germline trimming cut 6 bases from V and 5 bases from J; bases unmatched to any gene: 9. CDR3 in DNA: TGTGCCAGCAGGAGGCTAGCGGGAACGAGAGATACGCAGTATTTT. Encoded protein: CASRRLAGTRDTQYF.

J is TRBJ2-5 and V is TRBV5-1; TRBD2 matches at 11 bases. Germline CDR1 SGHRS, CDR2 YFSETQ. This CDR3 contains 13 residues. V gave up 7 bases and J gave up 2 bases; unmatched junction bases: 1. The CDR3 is CASGTSGQETQYF. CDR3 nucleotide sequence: TGCGCCAGCGGGACTAGCGGTCAAGAGACCCAGTACTTC.

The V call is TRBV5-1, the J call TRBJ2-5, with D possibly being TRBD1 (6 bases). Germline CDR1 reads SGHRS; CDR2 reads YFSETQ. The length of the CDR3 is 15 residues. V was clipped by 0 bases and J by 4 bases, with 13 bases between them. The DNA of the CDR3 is TGCGCCAGCAGCTTGGACAGGGAAGTGTTAGAGACCCAGTACTTC. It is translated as CASSLDREVLETQYF.

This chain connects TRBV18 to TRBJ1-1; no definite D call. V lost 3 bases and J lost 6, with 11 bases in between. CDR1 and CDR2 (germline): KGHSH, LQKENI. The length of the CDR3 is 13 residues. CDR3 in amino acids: CASSPNWAAEAFF. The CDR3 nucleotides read TGTGCCAGCTCACCGAACTGGGCCGCTGAAGCTTTCTTT.

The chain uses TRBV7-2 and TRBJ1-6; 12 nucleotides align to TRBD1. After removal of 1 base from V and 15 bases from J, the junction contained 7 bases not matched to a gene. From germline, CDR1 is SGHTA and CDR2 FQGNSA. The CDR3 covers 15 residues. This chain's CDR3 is CASSLEGTGGKILHF. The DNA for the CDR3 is TGTGCCAGCAGCTTAGAAGGGACAGGGGGCAAGATCCTCCACTTT.

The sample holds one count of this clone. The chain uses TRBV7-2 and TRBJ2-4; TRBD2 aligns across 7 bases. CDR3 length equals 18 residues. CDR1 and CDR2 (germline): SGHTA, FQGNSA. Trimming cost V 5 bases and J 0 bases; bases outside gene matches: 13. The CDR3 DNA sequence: TGTGCCAGCAGCCCCGGGGAGGGAGGCCCAATAGCCAAAAACATTCAGTACTTC. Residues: CASSPGEGGPIAKNIQYF.

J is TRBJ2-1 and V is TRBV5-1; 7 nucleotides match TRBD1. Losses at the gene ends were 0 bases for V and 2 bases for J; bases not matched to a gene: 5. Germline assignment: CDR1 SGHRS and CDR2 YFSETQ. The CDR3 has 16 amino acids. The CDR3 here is CASSLGPQGTYNEQFF. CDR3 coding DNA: TGCGCCAGCAGCTTGGGGCCACAGGGGACCTACAATGAGCAGTTCTTC.

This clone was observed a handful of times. CDR3 region: CASSPQHKGSYNEQFF. The CDR3 bases are TGTGCCAGCAGTCCTCAACATAAGGGGTCCTACAATGAGCAGTTCTTC. The J gene is TRBJ2-1, the V gene TRBV7-9; D perhaps matches TRBD1 (5 bases). The V end was cut by 6 bases, the J end by 1 base, with 16 bases between. CDR1 is SEHNR, CDR2 FQNEAQ, per germline (reference sequence). This CDR3 contains 16 residues.

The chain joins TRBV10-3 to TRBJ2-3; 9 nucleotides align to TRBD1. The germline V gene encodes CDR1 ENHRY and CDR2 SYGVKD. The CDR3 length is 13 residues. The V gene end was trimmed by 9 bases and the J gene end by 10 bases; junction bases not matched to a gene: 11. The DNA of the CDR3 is TGTGCCATTAGTAGTGGGGACAGGGTCGCGCAGTATTTT. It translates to CAISSGDRVAQYF.

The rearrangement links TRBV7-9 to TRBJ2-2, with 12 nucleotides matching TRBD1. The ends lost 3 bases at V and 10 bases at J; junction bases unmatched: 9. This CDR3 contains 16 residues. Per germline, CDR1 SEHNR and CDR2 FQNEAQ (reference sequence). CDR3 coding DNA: TGTGCCAGCAGCTTTGGCTCCGGGACAGGGGGCGAGGAGCTGTTTTTT. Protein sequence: CASSFGSGTGGEELFF.

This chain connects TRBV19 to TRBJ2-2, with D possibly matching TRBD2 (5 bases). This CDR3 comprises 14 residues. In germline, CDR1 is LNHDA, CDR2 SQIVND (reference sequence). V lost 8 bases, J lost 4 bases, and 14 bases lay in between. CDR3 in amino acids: CASGGSAVTGELFF. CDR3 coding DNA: TGTGCCAGTGGCGGGTCCGCGGTCACCGGGGAGCTGTTTTTT.